The 3 T cell receptor beta chains below all came from one sample that was sequenced in a study of naive and memory T cell subsets. An equimolar mix of two oligonucleotides served as the beta constant-region primer for TRBC1 and TRBC2. Nested alpha and beta constant-region primers with the SP2 primer drove four PCR rounds on ligated cDNA. TCRdb reprocessed the UMI-ligation and nested PCR reads via MiXCR and lists one record per CDR3 protein. The sample contains about 120,000 distinct CDR3 sequences, 36% of which appear only once. Sequencing used central memory CD4+ T cells from blood. These receptor sequences come from a human donor in good health.

There are many counts of this clonotype. This chain uses TRBV3-1 with TRBJ2-7; no reliable D call. The CDR3 runs to 11 residues. From germline, CDR1 is LGHDT and CDR2 YNNKEL (reference sequence). V was clipped by 4 bases and J by 3 bases, with 4 bases between them. In nucleotides, the CDR3 is TGTGCCAGCAGCCGGAACTACGAGCAGTACTTC. Amino acid sequence: CASSRNYEQYF.

CDR3 residues: CASSFTGGRNEQYF. The CDR3 DNA is TGCGCCAGCAGCTTTACAGGGGGCAGGAACGAGCAGTACTTC. The chain is built from TRBV5-1 and TRBJ2-7, with 9 positions matching TRBD1. Looked up from germline, CDR1 is SGHRS and CDR2 is YFSETQ. Trimming at V came to 2 bases and at J to 5 bases, leaving 5 bases not matched to a gene. CDR3 size: 14 residues.

V gene TRBV6-6 combines with J gene TRBJ1-6; D gene uncertain. V gave up 0 bases and J gave up 3 bases, with 9 bases separating them. Germline values: CDR1 MNHNY, CDR2 SVGAGI (reference sequence). The CDR3 totals 16 residues. This CDR3 reads CASSYSSTVYNSPLHF. CDR3 nucleotides: TGTGCCAGCAGTTACTCGAGCACAGTCTATAATTCACCCCTCCACTTT.